The 20 T cell receptor beta chains in this list originate from one sample, sequenced in a study of shared clonotypes between healthy human individuals. Measured with immunoSEQ multiplex PCR; TCRdb has only the in-frame clones, and not every one. The table includes approximately 2,000,000 clones, about 93% detected once. Naive CD8 cells were CD45RO-negative, positively selected for CCR7, excluding terminally differentiated effector memory CD45RA+ cells. The sequencing sample was made of naive CD8+ T cells from PBMCs. These receptors were obtained from a man aged 18-30 years in good health. Some clones in this sample may be carry-over from other donors' samples.

This clone was seen once. The gene calls are TRBV5-4 and TRBJ2-5; TRBD1 matches at 9 bases. CDR1 SGHNT and CDR2 YYREEE come from the germline V gene (reference sequence). CDR3 length: 17 residues. The ends lost 4 bases at V and 5 bases at J; junction bases unmatched: 15. The CDR3 loop is CASSQFGTGTRWETQYF. The CDR3 DNA follows: TGTGCCAGCAGCCAATTCGGGACAGGGACCCGGTGGGAGACCCAGTACTTC.

This chain uses TRBV28 with TRBJ2-7, with a weak D call TRBD1 (5 bases). This CDR3 region has 15 residues. Germline-derived CDR1 and CDR2 are MDHEN and SYDVKM. The V end lost 3 bases, the J end lost 0 bases, and 12 bases lay between the germline ends. The CDR3 spells CASSLGRGPSYEQYF. CDR3 coding DNA: TGTGCCAGCAGTTTGGGGCGCGGTCCCTCCTACGAGCAGTACTTC.

Only one count was recorded for this clone. The chain employs TRBV6-5 and TRBJ2-1, with D perhaps matching TRBD2 (6 bases). The CDR3 has 14 residues. CDR1 and CDR2 (germline): MNHEY, SVGAGI. Trimming shortened V by 7 bases and J by 2 bases, and 12 bases separated the two germline ends. Here the CDR3 DNA reads TGTGCCAGCACGATTAGCGGACCCTACAATGAGCAGTTCTTC. It yields the protein CASTISGPYNEQFF.

A note on this clone: Distinct nucleotide sequences in the sample also encode this CDR3. The chain is built from TRBV7-9 and TRBJ2-7; no reliable D call. The CDR3 runs 14 residues. The V end was cut by 2 bases, the J end by 2 bases, with 10 bases between. The V gene's germline CDR1 is SEHNR and CDR2 FQNEAQ (reference sequence). CDR3 nucleotide sequence: TGTGCCAGCAGCTTAAGTGGGCCGACCTACGAGCAGTACTTC. Translation gives CASSLSGPTYEQYF.

The rearrangement links TRBV10-3 to TRBJ1-1; D gene ambiguous. The V and J ends lost 0 bases and 4 bases respectively, with 6 bases between them. This CDR3 spans 13 amino acids. Germline values: CDR1 ENHRY, CDR2 SYGVKD. The DNA for the CDR3 is TGTGCCATCAGTGAGTCGGGTTTCACTGAAGCTTTCTTT. Amino acid sequence: CAISESGFTEAFF.

The rearrangement uses TRBV21-1 and TRBJ1-5. TRBV21-1 is a documented pseudogene. The CDR3 length is 18 residues. The CDR3, as DNA: TGTGCCAGCAGCAGGTTATCAAGGGAAATAACCGGCAATCAGCCCCAGCATTTT. Its protein is CASSRLSREITGNQPQHF.

The rearrangement links TRBV10-3 to TRBJ2-7; D is undetermined. The ends were cut back, 1 base at V and 0 bases at J, with 13 bases in the middle. The CDR3 is made up of 16 amino acids. The V gene's germline CDR1 is ENHRY and CDR2 SYGVKD. CDR3 amino acids: CAISEYPALSSYEQYF. In DNA form, the CDR3 reads TGTGCCATCAGTGAGTATCCAGCGCTTAGCTCCTACGAGCAGTACTTC.

This chain links TRBV6-5 with TRBJ2-1; 10 bases fit TRBD2. Germline V gene lookup returns CDR1 MNHEY and CDR2 SVGAGI. The CDR3 consists of 16 residues. The ends lost 4 bases at V and 5 bases at J; junction bases unmatched: 8. CDR3 in DNA: TGTGCCAGCAGTTTACTAGCGGGAAGTCTACACAATGAGCAGTTCTTC. Translated, it gives CASSLLAGSLHNEQFF.

This clone was detected once. The chain is built from TRBV21-1 and TRBJ2-7. TRBV21-1 is labeled a pseudogene. This CDR3 is 15 amino acids long. CDR3 in amino acids: CASSEGEGLIREQYF. For the CDR3, the DNA is TGTGCCAGCAGCGAAGGAGAAGGTTTGATTCGGGAGCAGTACTTC.

The rearrangement joins TRBV10-3 to TRBJ1-1, with D possibly matching TRBD1 (6 bases). V was shortened by 3 bases and J by 0 bases, with 20 bases between the two germline ends. This CDR3 has 18 amino acids. Germline CDR1 ENHRY, CDR2 SYGVKD. The DNA for the CDR3 is TGTGCCATCAGTGACCTACTCCAGGGGCCCGATATGAACACTGAAGCTTTCTTT. Its translation is CAISDLLQGPDMNTEAFF.

The sample holds a few counts of this clone. This chain uses TRBV4-3 with TRBJ1-1; D gene unclear. Germline values: CDR1 LGHNA, CDR2 YSLEER. There are 14 residues in the CDR3. Trimming left V 2 bases short and J 0 bases short, with 7 bases between. The chain's CDR3 is CASSQSKVNTEAFF. The CDR3 region has the DNA TGCGCCAGCAGCCAATCTAAGGTGAACACTGAAGCTTTCTTT.

V is TRBV28 and J is TRBJ2-7, with 7 bases matching TRBD1. Trimming removed 3 bases from V and 3 bases from J; junction bases left unmatched: 11. This CDR3 is 16 amino acids long. Per germline, CDR1 MDHEN and CDR2 SYDVKM. The CDR3 loop reads CASSLRGGPLDYEQYF. In nucleotides, the CDR3 is TGTGCCAGCAGTTTGCGAGGGGGCCCTTTAGACTACGAGCAGTACTTC.

This clone was picked up one time. The chain employs TRBV10-3 and TRBJ2-1; D possibly matches TRBD1 or TRBD2 (5 bases each). The germline V gene encodes CDR1 ENHRY and CDR2 SYGVKD. Trimming removed 10 bases from V and 6 bases from J, with 13 bases in between. This CDR3 has 12 amino acids. CDR3: CATTPGGNEQFF. In nucleotides, the CDR3 is TGTGCCACCACGCCTGGGGGCAATGAGCAGTTCTTC.

The chain has TRBV7-9 and TRBJ2-7; D is unresolved. The CDR3 is 13 amino acids. Between the trimmed V and J ends, which lost 4 bases and 7 bases, there was a span of 14 bases. Germline CDR1 is SEHNR and CDR2 is FQNEAQ (reference sequence). The CDR3 protein is CASSSTPSWEQYF. CDR3 DNA sequence: TGTGCCAGCAGCTCCACCCCCTCTTGGGAGCAGTACTTC.

J is TRBJ2-1 and V is TRBV7-9, with 7 bases matching TRBD2. The V gene end was trimmed by 5 bases and the J gene end by 6 bases; junction bases not matched to a gene: 13. This CDR3 has 16 amino acids. CDR1 and CDR2 from the germline V gene are SEHNR and FQNEAQ (reference sequence). The CDR3, as DNA: TGTGCCAGCAGCCCAGTCGGGCTAGCGGCCGGCAATGAGCAGTTCTTC. It codes for CASSPVGLAAGNEQFF.

The chain couples TRBV6-6 to TRBJ2-7, with D possibly being TRBD1 (5 bases). This CDR3 is built from 12 residues. In germline, CDR1 is MNHNY, CDR2 SVGAGI (reference sequence). V was clipped by 5 bases and J by 8 bases, with 13 bases between them. CDR3 residues: CASSIDSFQQYF. CDR3 in DNA: TGTGCCAGCAGTATAGACAGCTTCCAGCAGTACTTC.

The chain carries TRBV9 and TRBJ2-2; TRBD2 matches 9 bases. V dropped 3 bases and J dropped 6; count of bases not matched to a gene: 6. The CDR3 length is 15 residues. The germline CDR1 and CDR2 sequences are SGDLS and YYNGEE. The CDR3 here is CASSALAGVSGELFF. Written as DNA, the CDR3 is TGTGCCAGCAGCGCCTTAGCGGGAGTTTCCGGGGAGCTGTTTTTT.

This chain links TRBV7-9 with TRBJ1-1, with TRBD1 matching 9 bases. The CDR3 is 16 residues long. Germline lookup yields CDR1 SEHNR and CDR2 FQNEAQ (reference sequence). Unmatched junction bases numbered 9, after V lost 2 bases and J lost 5 bases. As DNA, the CDR3 is TGTGCCAGCAGCTTACCATCGGGACAGGGAAGTACTGAAGCTTTCTTT. Translating gives CASSLPSGQGSTEAFF.

This rearrangement joins TRBV28 to TRBJ2-7; 9 nucleotides match TRBD1. Germline V gene sequence: CDR1 MDHEN, CDR2 SYDVKM. The CDR3 length is 14 residues. V dropped 6 bases and J dropped 6; count of bases not matched to a gene: 9. CDR3 sequence reads: CASSPPGQGAEQYF. CDR3 bases: TGTGCCAGCAGCCCCCCGGGACAGGGAGCCGAGCAGTACTTC.

The chain has TRBV10-3 and TRBJ1-1; 7 bases match TRBD1. Germline V gene data show CDR1 as ENHRY and CDR2 as SYGVKD. V lost 4 bases and J lost 4; bases outside the gene matches: 9. The CDR3 covers 15 residues. The CDR3 DNA reads TGTGCCATCAGTGGGTCAGGGGGGGTTGGCACTGAAGCTTTCTTT. Translation gives CAISGSGGVGTEAFF.